The following is a T cell receptor (beta chain) sequence with its context. CDR1 and CDR2 (germline): ENHRY, SYGVKD. V gave up 6 bases and J gave up 0 bases, with 12 bases separating them. The CDR3 length is 16 residues. From the RT-PCR reads, TCRdb called clonotypes with MiXCR, one entry per CDR3 protein. This table has about 680,000 distinct CDR3 sequences, more than 13% appearing once. This clonotype was sampled from a female donor in good health, serving as a healthy control. The chain is built from TRBV10-3 and TRBJ2-6; D is perhaps TRBD1 (6 bases). Sample: memory CD4+ T cells from blood. CDR3 sequence: CAIRPAGVSGANVLTF. The CDR3 coding sequence is TGTGCCATCAGACCAGCAGGGGTCTCTGGGGCCAACGTCCTGACTTTC.